This T cell receptor beta chain was obtained from a study of cytomegalovirus exposure and HLA in healthy donors. Likely unrecorded immune exposures existed in these nominally healthy donors. Use of 60 Vbeta and 13 Jbeta primers characterized the PCR. Sequencing used immunoSEQ multiplex PCR; TCRdb keeps in-frame clones, though not all of them. This table has around 81,000 clones, about 64% appearing once. Notes on the study in general: DRB1 had the most TCR associations and HLA-C the fewest, a later analysis found, with rates varying by HLA locus. Most of the TCR beta V segments (in an earlier analysis) were productive either about 87% or about 30% of the time. Later analysis showed most CMV-associated TCR beta chains appearing HLA-restricted.

Looked up from germline, CDR1 is MNHNS and CDR2 is SASEGT. V gave up 2 bases and J gave up 7 bases, with 12 bases separating them. This CDR3 is built from 14 residues. A remark on this clone: The antigen remains unidentified.

Sequenced input: PBMCs. The source is a man aged 25 to 45 in good health and CMV-seropositive. This chain joins TRBV6-1 and TRBJ1-5; D not resolved. Here the CDR3 DNA reads TGTGCCAGCAGTGAAAACGGGTCGCGGCAGCCCCAGCATTTT. Encoded protein: CASSENGSRQPQHF.